This T cell receptor (beta chain) is from a study of shared clonotypes between healthy human individuals. Genomic DNA per cell subset filled all wells of several immunoSEQ plates. The table came from immunoSEQ multiplex PCR; TCRdb's copy has only in-frame clones and leaves some out. The sample consists of approximately 720,000 clones, about 91% of them appearing once. CD45RO-negative, CCR7-positively selected cells formed the naive CD8 fraction, excluding terminally differentiated effector memory CD45RA+ cells. All donors qualified as healthy HIV-negative adults and had experienced no recent acute infections or vaccinations. The V and J ends lost 2 bases and 0 bases, in that order; junction bases with no gene match: 4. Germline CDR1 and CDR2: SGHNT and YYREEE (reference sequence). The CDR3 spans 16 residues.

This clonotype originated in a man aged 25 to 45 in good health. The sequenced sample was naive CD8+ T cells sorted from blood. This chain connects TRBV5-4 to TRBJ2-2, with 7 nucleotides matching TRBD2. The CDR3 region has the DNA TGTGCCAGCAGCTTCTCTAGCGGATCGAACACCGGGGAGCTGTTTTTT. Its protein is CASSFSSGSNTGELFF.